This T cell receptor (beta chain) came from a study of T cell responses to AZD1222 COVID-19 vaccine. Study-level findings and limits: The study reported that nearly half of spike-specific TCRs target unmutated variant regions. The donor group comprised mostly white British people and more females; the analysis possibly underestimated clonal diversity. Just five to seven people given AZD1222 tested seropositive at baseline. A rise in Spike-specific TCR breadth and depth followed two AZD1222 doses.

Data came from immunoSEQ multiplex PCR; TCRdb stores just in-frame clones and leaves some out. The table shows 150,000 to 160,000 clones, with around 85% occurring only once. J gave up 5 bases and V 4 bases, and 14 bases lay outside the gene matches. The CDR3 has 18 residues. Germline CDR1 and CDR2: LNHDA and SQIVND (reference sequence). To note about this clone: Its antigen is undetermined.

This receptor was taken from an adult who had recovered from COVID-19. This rearrangement joins TRBV19 to TRBJ2-1; 10 nucleotides agree with TRBD2. Material: peripheral blood, obtained after recovery from COVID-19. CDR3 sequence reads: CASSTRPFSGGPNNEQFF. CDR3 sequence (DNA): TGTGCCAGTAGTACGCGCCCGTTTAGCGGGGGGCCTAACAATGAGCAGTTCTTC.